This T cell receptor beta chain was found in a study of OX40 agonist ivuxolimab in advanced cancers. Study-level information: Three patients had partial responses: one hepatocellular carcinoma, two cutaneous melanoma.

The CDR3 is 15 residues long. TCRdb's copy holds only in-frame clones and misses some; the assay was immunoSEQ multiplex PCR. The sample has about 68,000 clones; roughly 84% are singletons. General observations from the study: Within 6 weeks, CD4+ and CD8+ blood T cells expanded clonally at 0.1 to 3.0 mg/kg.

In regard to this clone: Its antigen is unknown.

This material consisted of CD4+ or CD8+ T cells sorted from blood, taken in a trial of the OX40 agonist ivuxolimab. This sequence joins TRBV21-1 and TRBJ2-1; TRBD1 was called by the table and not checked on the DNA. TRBV21-1 is described as a pseudogene. This clonotype was obtained from an adult with an advanced solid tumor such as melanoma, head and neck, liver or kidney cancer. In DNA, the CDR3 is TGTGCCAGCAGCAGCAGGGGGGCCTCCTACAATGAGCAGTTCTTC. This encodes CASSSRGASYNEQFF.